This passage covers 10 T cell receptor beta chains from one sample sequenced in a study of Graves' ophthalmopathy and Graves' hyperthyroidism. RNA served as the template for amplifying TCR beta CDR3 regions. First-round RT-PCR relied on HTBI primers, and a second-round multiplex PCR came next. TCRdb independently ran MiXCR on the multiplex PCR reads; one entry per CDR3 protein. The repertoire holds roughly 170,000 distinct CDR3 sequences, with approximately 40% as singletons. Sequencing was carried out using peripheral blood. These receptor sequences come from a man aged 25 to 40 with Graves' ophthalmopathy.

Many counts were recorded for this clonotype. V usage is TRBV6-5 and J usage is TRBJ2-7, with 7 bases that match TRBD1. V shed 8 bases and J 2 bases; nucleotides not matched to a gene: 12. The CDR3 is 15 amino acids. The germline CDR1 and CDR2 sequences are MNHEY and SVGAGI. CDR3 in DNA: TGTGCCAGCCTTCCCCAAGCCGGGACAGCCTACGAGCAGTACTTC. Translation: CASLPQAGTAYEQYF.

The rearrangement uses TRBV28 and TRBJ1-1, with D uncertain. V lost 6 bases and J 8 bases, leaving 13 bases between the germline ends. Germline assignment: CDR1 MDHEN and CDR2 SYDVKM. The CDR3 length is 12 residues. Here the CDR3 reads CASSQDTVEAFF. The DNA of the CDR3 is TGTGCCAGCAGCCAAGACACTGTAGAAGCTTTCTTT.

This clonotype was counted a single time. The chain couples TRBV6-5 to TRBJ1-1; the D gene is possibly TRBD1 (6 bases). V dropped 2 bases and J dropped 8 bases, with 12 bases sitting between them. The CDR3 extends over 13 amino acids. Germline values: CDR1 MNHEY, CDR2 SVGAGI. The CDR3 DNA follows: TGTGCCAGCAGTTACGTAAACAGGGTAGAAGCTTTCTTT. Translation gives CASSYVNRVEAFF.

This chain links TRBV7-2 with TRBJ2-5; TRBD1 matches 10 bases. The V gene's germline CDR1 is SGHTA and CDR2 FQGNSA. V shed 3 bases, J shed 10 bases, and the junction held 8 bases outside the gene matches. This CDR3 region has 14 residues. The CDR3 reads CASSLDRGMGGQYF. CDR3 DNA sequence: TGTGCCAGCAGCTTGGACAGGGGGATGGGGGGCCAGTACTTC.

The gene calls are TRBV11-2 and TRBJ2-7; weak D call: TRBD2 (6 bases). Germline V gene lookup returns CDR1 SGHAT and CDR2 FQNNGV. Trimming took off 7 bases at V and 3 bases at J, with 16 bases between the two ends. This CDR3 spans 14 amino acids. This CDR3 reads CASNRDFAFYEQYF. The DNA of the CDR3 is TGTGCCAGCAACCGGGACTTCGCCTTCTACGAGCAGTACTTC.

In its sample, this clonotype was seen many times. CDR3 in DNA: TGTGCCAGCAGTTCATCGACGGGGGGAAGAGAGACCCAGTACTTC. As protein: CASSSSTGGRETQYF. The chain joins TRBV2 to TRBJ2-5, with 7 bases aligning to TRBD2. The germline V gene encodes CDR1 SNHLY and CDR2 FYNNEI. V was pared by 5 bases and J by 4 bases, with 10 bases of the junction left unmatched. This CDR3 contains 15 residues.

CDR3 in amino acids: CASQRIRGTEAFF. CDR3 bases: TGTGCCAGCCAGAGAATAAGGGGCACTGAAGCTTTCTTT. This sequence joins TRBV6-1 and TRBJ1-1, with a tentative D call TRBD1 (5 bases). Trimming pared 8 bases from V and 4 bases from J, leaving 14 bases between. The CDR3 length is 13 residues. Germline loops: CDR1 MNHNS, CDR2 SASEGT.

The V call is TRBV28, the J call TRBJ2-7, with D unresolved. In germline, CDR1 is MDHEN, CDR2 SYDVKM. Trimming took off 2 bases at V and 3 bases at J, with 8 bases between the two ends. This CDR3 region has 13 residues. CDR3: CASSLTDFYEQYF. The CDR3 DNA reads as TGTGCCAGCAGTTTAACAGATTTCTACGAGCAGTACTTC.

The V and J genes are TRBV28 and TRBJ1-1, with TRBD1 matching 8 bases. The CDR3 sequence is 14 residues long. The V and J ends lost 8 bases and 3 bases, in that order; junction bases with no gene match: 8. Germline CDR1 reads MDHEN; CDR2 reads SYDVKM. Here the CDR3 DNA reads TGTGCCAGCGCGGACAGGGTTAGAGACACTGAAGCTTTCTTT. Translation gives CASADRVRDTEAFF. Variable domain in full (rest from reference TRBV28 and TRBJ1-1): DVKVTQSSRYLVKRTGEKVFLECVQDMDHENMFWYRQDPGLGLRLIYFSYDVKMKEKGDIPEGYSVSREKKERFSLILESASTNQTSMYLCASADRVRDTEAFFGQGTRLTVV.

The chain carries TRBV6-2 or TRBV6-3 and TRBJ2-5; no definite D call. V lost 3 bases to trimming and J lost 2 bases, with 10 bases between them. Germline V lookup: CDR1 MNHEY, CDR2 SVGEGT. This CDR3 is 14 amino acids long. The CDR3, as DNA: TGTGCCAGCAGTTATACCAGTCAACAAGAGACCCAGTACTTC. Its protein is CASSYTSQQETQYF.